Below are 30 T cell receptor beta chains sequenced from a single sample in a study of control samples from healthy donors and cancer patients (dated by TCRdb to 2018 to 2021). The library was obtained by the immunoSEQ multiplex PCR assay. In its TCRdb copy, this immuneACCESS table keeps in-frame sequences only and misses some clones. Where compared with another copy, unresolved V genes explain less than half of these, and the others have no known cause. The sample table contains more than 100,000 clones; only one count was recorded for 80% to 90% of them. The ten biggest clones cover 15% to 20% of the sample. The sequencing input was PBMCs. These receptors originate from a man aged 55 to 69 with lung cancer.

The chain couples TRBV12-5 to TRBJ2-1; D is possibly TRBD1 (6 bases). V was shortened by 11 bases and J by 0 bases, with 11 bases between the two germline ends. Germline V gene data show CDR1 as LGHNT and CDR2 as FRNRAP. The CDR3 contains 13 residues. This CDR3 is CASRGGSYNEQFF. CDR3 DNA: TGTGCTTCACGAGGGGGCTCCTACAATGAGCAGTTCTTC. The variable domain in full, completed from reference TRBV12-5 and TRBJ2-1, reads DARVTQTPRHKVTEMGQEVTMRCQPILGHNTVFWYRQTMMQGLELLAYFRNRAPLDDSGMPKDRFSAEMPDATLATLKIQPSEPRDSAVYFCASRGGSYNEQFFGPGTRLTVL.

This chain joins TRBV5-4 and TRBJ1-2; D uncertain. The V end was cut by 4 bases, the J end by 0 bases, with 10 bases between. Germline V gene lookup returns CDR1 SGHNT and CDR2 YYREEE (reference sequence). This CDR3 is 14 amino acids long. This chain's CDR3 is CASSLSDPNYGYTF. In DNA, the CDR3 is TGTGCCAGCAGCCTAAGCGACCCTAACTATGGCTACACCTTC.

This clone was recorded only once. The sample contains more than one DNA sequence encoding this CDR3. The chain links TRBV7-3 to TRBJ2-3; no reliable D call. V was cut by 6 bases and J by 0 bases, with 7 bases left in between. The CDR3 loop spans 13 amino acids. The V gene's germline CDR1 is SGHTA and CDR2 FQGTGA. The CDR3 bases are TGTGCCAGCAGGGATTCTAGCACAGATACGCAGTATTTT. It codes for CASRDSSTDTQYF.

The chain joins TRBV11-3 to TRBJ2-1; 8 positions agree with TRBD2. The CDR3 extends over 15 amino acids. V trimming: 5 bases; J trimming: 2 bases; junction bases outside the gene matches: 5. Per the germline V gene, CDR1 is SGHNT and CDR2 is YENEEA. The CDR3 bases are TGTGCCAGCAGCCCCCGGGGGGGGACCTACAATGAGCAGTTCTTC. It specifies CASSPRGGTYNEQFF.

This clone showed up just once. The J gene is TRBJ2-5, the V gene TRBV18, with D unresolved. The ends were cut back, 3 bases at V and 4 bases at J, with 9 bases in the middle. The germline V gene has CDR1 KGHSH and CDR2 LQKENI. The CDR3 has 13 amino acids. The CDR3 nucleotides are TGTGCCAGCTCACCCGGATCTGCAGAGACCCAGTACTTC. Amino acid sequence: CASSPGSAETQYF.

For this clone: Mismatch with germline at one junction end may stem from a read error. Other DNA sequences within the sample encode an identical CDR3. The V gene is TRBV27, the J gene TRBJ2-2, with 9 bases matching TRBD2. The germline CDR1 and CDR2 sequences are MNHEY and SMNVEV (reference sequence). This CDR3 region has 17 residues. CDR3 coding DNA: TGTCCCAGCAGTTCCCAACCGCGGGGGGGCCGGACCGGGGAGCTGTTTTTT. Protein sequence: CPSSSQPRGGRTGELFF.

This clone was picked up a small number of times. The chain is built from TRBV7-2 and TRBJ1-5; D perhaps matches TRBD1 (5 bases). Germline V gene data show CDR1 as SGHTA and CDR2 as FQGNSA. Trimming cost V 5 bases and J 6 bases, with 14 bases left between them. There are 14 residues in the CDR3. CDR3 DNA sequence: TGTGCCAGCAGCCTCTTGGAAGGGGCTCAGCCCCAGCATTTT. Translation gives CASSLLEGAQPQHF.

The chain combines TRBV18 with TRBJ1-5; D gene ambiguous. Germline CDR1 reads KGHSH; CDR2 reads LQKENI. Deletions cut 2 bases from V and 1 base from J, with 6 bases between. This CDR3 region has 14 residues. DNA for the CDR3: TGTGCCAGCTCACCAGAAGTCAGCAATCAGCCCCAGCATTTT. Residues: CASSPEVSNQPQHF.

The CDR3 nucleotides are TGTGCCAGCAGGGATACGTTGGGGTCCCCCCTCCACTTT. Amino acid sequence: CASRDTLGSPLHF. The chain has TRBV12-3 or TRBV12-4 and TRBJ1-6; D call uncertain. V was pared by 6 bases and J by 13 bases, with 16 bases between. The CDR3 covers 13 residues.

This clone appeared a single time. The CDR3 DNA is TGCGCCAGCAGTGTGAGGCAGGTACCTAATGAAAAACTGTTTTTT. Its translation is CASSVRQVPNEKLFF. J is TRBJ1-4 and V is TRBV10-1; D is uncertain. The germline V gene has CDR1 WNHNN and CDR2 SYGVQD (reference sequence). CDR3 size: 15 residues. With 4 bases removed from V and 3 bases from J, the gap between germline ends came to 12 bases.

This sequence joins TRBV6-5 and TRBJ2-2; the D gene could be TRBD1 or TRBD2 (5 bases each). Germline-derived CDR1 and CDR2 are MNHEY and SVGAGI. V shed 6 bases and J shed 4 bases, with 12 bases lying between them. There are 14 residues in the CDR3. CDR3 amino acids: CASSLLGTTGELFF. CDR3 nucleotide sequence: TGTGCCAGCAGCCTCTTGGGGACCACCGGGGAGCTGTTTTTT.

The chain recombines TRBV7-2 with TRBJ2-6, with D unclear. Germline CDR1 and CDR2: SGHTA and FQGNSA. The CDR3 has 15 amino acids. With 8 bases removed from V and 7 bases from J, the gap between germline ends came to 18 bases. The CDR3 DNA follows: TGTGCCAGCTCGATTACACCCTTAGGAGCCAACGTCCTGACTTTC. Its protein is CASSITPLGANVLTF.

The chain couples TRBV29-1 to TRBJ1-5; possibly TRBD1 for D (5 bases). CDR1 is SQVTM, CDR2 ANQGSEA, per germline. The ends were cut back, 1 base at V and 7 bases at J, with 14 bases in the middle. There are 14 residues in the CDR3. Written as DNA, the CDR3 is TGCAGCGTTGAAGCCCCCGGGGCTGGGCAGCCCCAGCATTTT. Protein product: CSVEAPGAGQPQHF.

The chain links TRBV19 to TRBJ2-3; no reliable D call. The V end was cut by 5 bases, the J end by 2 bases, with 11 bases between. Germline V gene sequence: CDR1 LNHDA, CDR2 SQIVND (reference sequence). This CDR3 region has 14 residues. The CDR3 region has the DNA TGTGCCAGTAGTCTGGCGGAGTTCACAGATACGCAGTATTTT. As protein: CASSLAEFTDTQYF.

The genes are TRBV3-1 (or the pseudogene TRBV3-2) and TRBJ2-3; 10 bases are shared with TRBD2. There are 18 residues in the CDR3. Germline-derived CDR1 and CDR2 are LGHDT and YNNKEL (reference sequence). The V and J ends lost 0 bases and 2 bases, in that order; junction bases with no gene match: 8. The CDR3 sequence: CASSQDIGTSGTTDTQYF. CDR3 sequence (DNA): TGTGCCAGCAGCCAAGACATCGGAACTAGCGGGACCACAGATACGCAGTATTTT.

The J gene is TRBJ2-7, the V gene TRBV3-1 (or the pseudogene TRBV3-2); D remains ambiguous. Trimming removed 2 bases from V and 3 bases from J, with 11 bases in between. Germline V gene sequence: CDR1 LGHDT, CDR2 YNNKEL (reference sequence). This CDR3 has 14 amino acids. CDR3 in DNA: TGTGCCAGCAGCCAAAGAGCAGGCCGCTACGAGCAGTACGTC. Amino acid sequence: CASSQRAGRYEQYV.

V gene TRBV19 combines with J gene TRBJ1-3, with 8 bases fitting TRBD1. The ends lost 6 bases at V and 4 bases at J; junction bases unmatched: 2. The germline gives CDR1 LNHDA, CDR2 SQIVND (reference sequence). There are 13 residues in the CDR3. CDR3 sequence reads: CASRGQVGNTIYF. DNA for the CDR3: TGTGCCAGTAGGGGACAGGTCGGAAACACCATATATTTT.

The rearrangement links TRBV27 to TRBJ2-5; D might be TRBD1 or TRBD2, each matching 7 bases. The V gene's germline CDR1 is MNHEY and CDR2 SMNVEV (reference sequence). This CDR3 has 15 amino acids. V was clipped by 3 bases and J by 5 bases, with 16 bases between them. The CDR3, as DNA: TGTGCCAGCAGTTTCTGGCAGGGGGAGGGGGAGACCCAGTACTTC. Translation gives CASSFWQGEGETQYF.

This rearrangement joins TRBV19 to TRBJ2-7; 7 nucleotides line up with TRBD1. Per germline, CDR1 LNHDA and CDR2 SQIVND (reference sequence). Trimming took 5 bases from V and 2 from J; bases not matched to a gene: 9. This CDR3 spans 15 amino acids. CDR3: CASSPRDSGAYEQYV. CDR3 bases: TGTGCCAGTAGTCCAAGGGACAGTGGGGCCTACGAGCAGTACGTC.

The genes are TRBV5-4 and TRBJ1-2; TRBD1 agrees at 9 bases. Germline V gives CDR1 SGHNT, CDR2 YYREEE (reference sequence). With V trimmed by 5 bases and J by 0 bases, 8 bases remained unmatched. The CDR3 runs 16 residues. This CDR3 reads CASSPFGTGTNYGYTF. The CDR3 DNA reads TGTGCCAGCAGTCCTTTTGGGACAGGGACTAACTATGGCTACACCTTC.

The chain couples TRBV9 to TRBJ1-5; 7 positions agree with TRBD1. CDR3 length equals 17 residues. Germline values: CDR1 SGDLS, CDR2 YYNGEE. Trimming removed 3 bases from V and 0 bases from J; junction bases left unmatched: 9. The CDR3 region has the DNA TGTGCCAGCAGCGGCGACAGGGAGGGTTATAGCAATCAGCCCCAGCATTTT. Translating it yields CASSGDREGYSNQPQHF. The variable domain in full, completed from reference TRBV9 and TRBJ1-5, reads DSGVTQTPKHLITATGQRVTLRCSPRSGDLSVYWYQQSLDQGLQFLIQYYNGEERAKGNILERFSAQQFPDLHSELNLSSLELGDSALYFCASSGDREGYSNQPQHFGDGTRLSIL.

CDR3 region: CSVQQSSYEQYF. CDR3 nucleotide sequence: TGCAGCGTCCAACAGTCATCCTACGAGCAGTACTTC. This rearrangement joins TRBV29-1 to TRBJ2-7; the D is unclear. Germline CDR1 and CDR2: SQVTM and ANQGSEA. The CDR3 sequence is 12 residues long. Trimming took off 6 bases at V and 1 base at J, with 10 bases between the two ends.

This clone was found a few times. The CDR3 sequence is CASSLRGRAEAFF. The CDR3 DNA reads as TGTGCCAGCAGCTTAAGAGGGAGAGCTGAAGCTTTCTTT. The chain employs TRBV7-8 and TRBJ1-1, with unresolved D. The germline V gene encodes CDR1 SGHVS and CDR2 FQNEAQ. This CDR3 comprises 13 residues. The V and J ends lost 2 bases and 6 bases respectively, with 10 bases between them.

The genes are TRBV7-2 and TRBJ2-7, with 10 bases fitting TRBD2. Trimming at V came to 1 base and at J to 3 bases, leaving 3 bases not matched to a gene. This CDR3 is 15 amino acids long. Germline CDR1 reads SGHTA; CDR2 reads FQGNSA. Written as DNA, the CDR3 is TGTGCCAGCAGCTTAGAGAGGACTAGCGGCTACGAGCAGTACGTC. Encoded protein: CASSLERTSGYEQYV.

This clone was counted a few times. The CDR3 reads CASGLVGVNTGELFF. In nucleotides, the CDR3 is TGTGCTAGTGGTTTGGTTGGGGTAAACACCGGGGAGCTGTTTTTT. The chain couples TRBV12-5 to TRBJ2-2; D remains unclear. Germline CDR1 LGHNT, CDR2 FRNRAP. V shed 0 bases and J shed 2 bases, with 7 bases lying between them. The CDR3 covers 15 residues.

The CDR3 nucleotides read TGCGCCAGCAGTCAAACCCCGACAGGAAATAACTATGGCTACACCTTC. It translates to CASSQTPTGNNYGYTF. The genes are TRBV23-1 and TRBJ1-2; TRBD1 might be the D (6 bases). TRBV23-1 is placed among ORFs of uncertain function. This CDR3 spans 16 amino acids. Trimming took off 2 bases at V and 1 base at J, with 14 bases between the two ends.

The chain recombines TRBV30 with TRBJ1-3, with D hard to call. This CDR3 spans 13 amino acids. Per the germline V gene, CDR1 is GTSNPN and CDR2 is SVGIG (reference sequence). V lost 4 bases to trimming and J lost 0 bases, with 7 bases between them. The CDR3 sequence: CAWTDFSGNTIYF. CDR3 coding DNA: TGTGCCTGGACCGATTTCTCTGGAAACACCATATATTTT.

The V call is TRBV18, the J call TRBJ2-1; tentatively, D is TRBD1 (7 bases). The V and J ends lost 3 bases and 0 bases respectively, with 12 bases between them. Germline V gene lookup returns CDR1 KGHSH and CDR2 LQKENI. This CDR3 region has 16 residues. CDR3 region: CASSPQGGSSYNEQFF. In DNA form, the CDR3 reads TGTGCCAGCTCACCTCAGGGGGGTAGCTCCTACAATGAGCAGTTCTTC.

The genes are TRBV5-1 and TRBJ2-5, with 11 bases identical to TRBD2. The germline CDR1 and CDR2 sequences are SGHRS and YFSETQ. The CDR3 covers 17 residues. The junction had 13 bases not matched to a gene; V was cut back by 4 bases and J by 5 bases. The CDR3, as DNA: TGCGCCAGCAGCCCGCACTTGGTAGCGGGGGGGCGGGAGACCCAGTACTTC. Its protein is CASSPHLVAGGRETQYF.

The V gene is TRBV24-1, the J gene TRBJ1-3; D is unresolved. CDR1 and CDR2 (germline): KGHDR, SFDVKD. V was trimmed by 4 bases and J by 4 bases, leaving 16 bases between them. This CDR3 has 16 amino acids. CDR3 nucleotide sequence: TGTGCCACCAGTGACCATCCTGGCGCTGAAGGAAACACCATATATTTT. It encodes CATSDHPGAEGNTIYF.